One sample yielded the 18 T cell receptor beta chains listed below, sequenced in a study of shared clonotypes between healthy human individuals. Terminally differentiated effector memory CD45RA+ cells were excluded by CCR7 positive selection of CD45RO-negative cells. Produced via immunoSEQ multiplex PCR; TCRdb's table is partial and in-frame only. The table shows about 700,000 clones, with 92% occurring only once. The source material was naive CD8+ T cells sorted from blood. Receptors were obtained from a man in his thirties or forties in good health.

The chain carries TRBV6-1 and TRBJ1-2, with D possibly being TRBD1 (5 bases). The CDR3 is made up of 17 amino acids. Germline assignment: CDR1 MNHNS and CDR2 SASEGT. The ends were cut back, 2 bases at V and 6 bases at J, with 22 bases in the middle. The DNA of the CDR3 is TGTGCCAGCAGTGAATTCGGGGCCAGGGTATCTTTGGATGGCTACACCTTC. This translates into CASSEFGARVSLDGYTF.

CDR3 loop: CASSLLEGSYNEQFF. The CDR3 nucleotides read TGTGCCAGCAGCCTCCTAGAGGGCTCCTACAATGAGCAGTTCTTC. V usage is TRBV14 and J usage is TRBJ2-1; tentative D call: TRBD2 (5 bases). Looked up from germline, CDR1 is SGHDN and CDR2 is FVKESK. The CDR3 sequence is 15 residues long. Trimming shortened V by 4 bases and J by 0 bases, and 10 bases separated the two germline ends.

There are a few counts of this clone. This chain connects TRBV9 to TRBJ1-2; D call uncertain. Trimming pared 6 bases from V and 4 bases from J, leaving 10 bases between. The germline CDR1 and CDR2 sequences are SGDLS and YYNGEE. CDR3 size: 12 residues. The CDR3 region has the DNA TGTGCCAGCAAAGATAAGGGCTATGGCTACACCTTC. Translating gives CASKDKGYGYTF.

The CDR3 sequence is CAFGTTYEQYF. As DNA, the CDR3 is TGTGCCTTTGGGACTACCTACGAGCAGTACTTC. The gene calls are TRBV15 and TRBJ2-7; 7 positions agree with TRBD2. The V gene end was trimmed by 11 bases and the J gene end by 2 bases; junction bases not matched to a gene: 3. CDR3 length: 11 residues. The V gene's germline CDR1 is LNHNV and CDR2 YYDKDF (reference sequence).

The V gene is TRBV7-9, the J gene TRBJ1-2, with TRBD1 as a possible D gene (5 bases). Trimming left V 1 base short and J 4 bases short, with 13 bases between. Germline loops: CDR1 SEHNR, CDR2 FQNEAQ (reference sequence). The CDR3 covers 15 residues. DNA for the CDR3: TGTGCCAGCAGCTTAGACGGCAGGGCTGCCTATGGCTACACCTTC. Encoded protein: CASSLDGRAAYGYTF.

The chain is built from TRBV9 and TRBJ2-7, with 9 positions matching TRBD2. From germline, CDR1 is SGDLS and CDR2 YYNGEE. V shed 0 bases, J shed 1 base, and the junction held 5 bases outside the gene matches. This CDR3 spans 16 amino acids. The CDR3 is CASSVGVSGSSYEQYF. The CDR3 nucleotides read TGTGCCAGCAGCGTAGGGGTTAGCGGGAGTTCCTACGAGCAGTACTTC. The whole variable domain, filled in from reference TRBV9 and TRBJ2-7, reads DSGVTQTPKHLITATGQRVTLRCSPRSGDLSVYWYQQSLDQGLQFLIQYYNGEERAKGNILERFSAQQFPDLHSELNLSSLELGDSALYFCASSVGVSGSSYEQYFGPGTRLTVT.

This chain connects TRBV4-2 to TRBJ1-1, with D uncertain. V was clipped by 1 base and J by 5 bases, with 8 bases between them. The CDR3 totals 13 residues. Looked up from germline, CDR1 is LGHNA and CDR2 is YNFKEQ. The CDR3 nucleotides read TGTGCCAGCAGCCAAGGTGGGTTAACTGAAGCTTTCTTT. Its protein product is CASSQGGLTEAFF.

This clone was picked up a small number of times. The chain combines TRBV5-6 with TRBJ1-5, with no clear D. V lost 0 bases, J lost 5 bases, and 12 bases lay in between. Germline CDR1 and CDR2: SGHDT and YYEEEE. The CDR3 contains 15 residues. CDR3 bases: TGTGCCAGCAGCTTGGGTGCAGGAATAGATCAGCCCCAGCATTTT. The encoded protein is CASSLGAGIDQPQHF. Filled out from reference TRBV5-6 and TRBJ1-5, the complete variable domain reads DAGVTQSPTHLIKTRGQQVTLRCSPKSGHDTVSWYQQALGQGPQFIFQYYEEEERQRGNFPDRFSGHQFPNYSSELNVNALLLGDSALYLCASSLGAGIDQPQHFGDGTRLSIL.

The chain recombines TRBV6-6 with TRBJ1-2; D uncertain. The V and J ends lost 7 bases and 7 bases respectively, with 10 bases between them. This CDR3 has 11 residues. The germline CDR1 and CDR2 sequences are MNHNY and SVGAGI (reference sequence). The CDR3 here is CASTPGSGYTF. The CDR3 nucleotides read TGTGCCAGCACCCCCGGTAGTGGCTACACCTTC.

The rearrangement links TRBV13 to TRBJ2-1; 7 positions match TRBD1. Germline loops: CDR1 PRHDT, CDR2 FYEKMQ (reference sequence). CDR3 length equals 15 residues. With V trimmed by 4 bases and J by 7 bases, 10 bases remained unmatched. The CDR3 DNA reads as TGTGCCAGCAGCTCCACCGGGACAGCGTCGAATGAGCAGTTCTTC. Translating it yields CASSSTGTASNEQFF.

The chain recombines TRBV27 with TRBJ2-5; maybe TRBD1 (5 bases). V gave up 7 bases and J gave up 4 bases, with 16 bases separating them. Germline V gene lookup returns CDR1 MNHEY and CDR2 SMNVEV (reference sequence). CDR3 size: 14 residues. The CDR3 loop reads CASIDSSHAETQYF. The CDR3 nucleotides are TGTGCCAGCATAGACAGCTCCCATGCAGAGACCCAGTACTTC.

In its sample, this clone was seen a few times. The chain carries TRBV7-9 and TRBJ2-7; maybe TRBD2 (6 bases). The CDR3 has 13 amino acids. V lost 6 bases and J lost 6, with 15 bases in between. The germline V gene encodes CDR1 SEHNR and CDR2 FQNEAQ (reference sequence). The DNA of the CDR3 is TGTGCCAGCAGTCCCCCCCCTAGCGCCGAGCAGTACTTC. Its protein is CASSPPPSAEQYF.

The genes are TRBV27 and TRBJ1-4; 7 nucleotides align to TRBD1. The trim removed 6 bases at V and 5 bases at J, leaving 9 bases unmatched. The CDR3 is 15 amino acids. CDR1 and CDR2 from the germline V gene are MNHEY and SMNVEV (reference sequence). The CDR3 DNA follows: TGTGCCAGCAGACCATTGACAGGGCCGAATGAAAAACTGTTTTTT. Translating gives CASRPLTGPNEKLFF.

As concerns this clone: Other DNA sequences in the same sample also yield this CDR3. The V and J genes are TRBV27 and TRBJ2-1; 12 bases align to TRBD2. Per the germline V gene, CDR1 is MNHEY and CDR2 is SMNVEV (reference sequence). Germline trimming cut 5 bases from V and 4 bases from J; bases unmatched to any gene: 0. There are 14 residues in the CDR3. The CDR3 DNA is TGTGCCAGCAGTGGACTAGCGGGATACAATGAGCAGTTCTTC. It is translated as CASSGLAGYNEQFF.

The gene calls are TRBV6-5 and TRBJ2-1; 8 bases fit TRBD1. Germline lookup yields CDR1 MNHEY and CDR2 SVGAGI. The J segment lost 7 bases and the V segment lost 5 bases, leaving 10 bases of the junction unmatched. The CDR3 spans 15 residues. For the CDR3, the DNA is TGTGCCAGCAGTCCAGGGGGCCCCAGTGATAATGAGCAGTTCTTC. Protein product: CASSPGGPSDNEQFF.

The V gene is TRBV6-8, the J gene TRBJ2-1, with 8 positions matching TRBD1. The CDR3 has 15 amino acids. Trimming took 6 bases from V and 8 from J; bases not matched to a gene: 12. From germline, CDR1 is MNHGY and CDR2 SAAAGT. CDR3 loop: CASSTTPTGEDEQFF. The DNA for the CDR3 is TGTGCCAGCAGCACGACCCCGACAGGGGAGGATGAGCAGTTCTTC.

The chain recombines TRBV27 with TRBJ2-3; no clear D gene. Germline CDR1 and CDR2: MNHEY and SMNVEV (reference sequence). The CDR3 spans 16 residues. Trimming took 5 bases from V and 6 from J, leaving 21 bases between them. CDR3 in DNA: TGTGCCAGCAGTCAGACCTCTGTCTCCTACCTCGATACGCAGTATTTT. Translating it yields CASSQTSVSYLDTQYF.

V is TRBV9 and J is TRBJ2-7; a possible D gene is TRBD1 (6 bases). In germline, CDR1 is SGDLS, CDR2 YYNGEE. The V and J ends lost 0 bases and 4 bases respectively, with 17 bases between them. The CDR3 runs 16 residues. The CDR3 nucleotides read TGTGCCAGCAGCGTAGGGCTGGGGGCTAGGGAGTACGAGCAGTACTTC. Amino acid sequence: CASSVGLGAREYEQYF.